This TCR beta chain was sequenced for a study of chemoradiotherapy in HPV16-positive cancers. Clones were sequenced by immunoSEQ multiplex PCR, and TCRdb holds only the in-frame ones, with some missing. The table has under 7,500 clones, about three quarters seen once. The sample was gathered from a patient who underwent chemoradiotherapy. This sequence was found in a human donor with HPV-associated anogenital cancer.

CDR3 in amino acids: CASSSRPGLAGTDTQYF. In DNA form, the CDR3 reads TGTGCCAGCAGCTCCCGTCCGGGACTAGCGGGGACAGATACGCAGTATTTT. The chain is built from TRBV7-8 and TRBJ2-3, with 13 bases fitting TRBD2. There are 17 residues in the CDR3. CDR1 and CDR2 (germline): SGHVS, FQNEAQ. Losses at the gene ends were 4 bases for V and 3 bases for J; bases not matched to a gene: 7. Variable domain in full (rest from reference TRBV7-8 and TRBJ2-3): GAGVSQSPRYKVAKRGQDVALRCDPISGHVSLFWYQQALGQGPEFLTYFQNEAQLDKSGLPSDRFFAERPEGSVSTLKIQRTQQEDSAVYLCASSSRPGLAGTDTQYFGPGTRLTVL.